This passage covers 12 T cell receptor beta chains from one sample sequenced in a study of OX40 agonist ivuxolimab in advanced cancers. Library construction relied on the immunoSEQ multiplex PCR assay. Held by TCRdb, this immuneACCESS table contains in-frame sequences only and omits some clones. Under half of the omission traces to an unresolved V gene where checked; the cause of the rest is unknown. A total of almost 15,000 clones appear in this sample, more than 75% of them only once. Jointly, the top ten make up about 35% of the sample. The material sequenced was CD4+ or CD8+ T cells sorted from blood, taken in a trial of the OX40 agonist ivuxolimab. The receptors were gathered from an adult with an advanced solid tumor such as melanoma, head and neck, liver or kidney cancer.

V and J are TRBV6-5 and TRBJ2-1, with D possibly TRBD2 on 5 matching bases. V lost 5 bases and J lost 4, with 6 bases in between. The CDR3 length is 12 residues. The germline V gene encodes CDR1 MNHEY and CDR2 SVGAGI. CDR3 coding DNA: TGTGCCAGCAGTCCGGGGTACAATGAGCAGTTCTTC. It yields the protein CASSPGYNEQFF.

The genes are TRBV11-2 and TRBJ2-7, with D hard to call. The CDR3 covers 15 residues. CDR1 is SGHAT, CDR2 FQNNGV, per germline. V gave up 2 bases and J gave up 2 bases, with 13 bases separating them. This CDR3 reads CASSLSKGFTYEQYF. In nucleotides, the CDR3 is TGTGCCAGCAGCTTAAGTAAAGGGTTCACCTACGAGCAGTACTTC. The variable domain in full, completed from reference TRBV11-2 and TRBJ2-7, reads EAGVAQSPRYKIIEKRQSVAFWCNPISGHATLYWYQQILGQGPKLLIQFQNNGVVDDSQLPKDRFSAERLKGVDSTLKIQPAKLEDSAVYLCASSLSKGFTYEQYFGPGTRLTVT.

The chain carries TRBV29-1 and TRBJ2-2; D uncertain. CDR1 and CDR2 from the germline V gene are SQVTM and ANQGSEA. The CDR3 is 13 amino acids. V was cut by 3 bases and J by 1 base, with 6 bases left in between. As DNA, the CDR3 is TGCAGCGTTGAGGCAGAGAACACCGGGGAGCTGTTTTTT. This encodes CSVEAENTGELFF.

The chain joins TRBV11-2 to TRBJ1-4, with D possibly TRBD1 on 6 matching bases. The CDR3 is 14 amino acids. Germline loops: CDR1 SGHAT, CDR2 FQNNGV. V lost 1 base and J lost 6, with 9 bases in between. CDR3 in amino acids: CASSLGAGDEKLFF. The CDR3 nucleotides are TGTGCCAGCAGCTTAGGGGCAGGGGATGAAAAACTGTTTTTT.

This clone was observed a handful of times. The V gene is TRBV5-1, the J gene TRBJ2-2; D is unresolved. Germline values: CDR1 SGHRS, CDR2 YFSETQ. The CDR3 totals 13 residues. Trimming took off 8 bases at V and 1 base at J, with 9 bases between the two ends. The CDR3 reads CASRVENTGELFF. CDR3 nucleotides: TGCGCCAGTCGTGTCGAGAACACCGGGGAGCTGTTTTTT. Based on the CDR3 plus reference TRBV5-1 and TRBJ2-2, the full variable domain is KAGVTQTPRYLIKTRGQQVTLSCSPISGHRSVSWYQQTPGQGLQFLFEYFSETQRNKGNFPGRFSGRQFSNSRSEMNVSTLELGDSALYLCASRVENTGELFFGEGSRLTVL.

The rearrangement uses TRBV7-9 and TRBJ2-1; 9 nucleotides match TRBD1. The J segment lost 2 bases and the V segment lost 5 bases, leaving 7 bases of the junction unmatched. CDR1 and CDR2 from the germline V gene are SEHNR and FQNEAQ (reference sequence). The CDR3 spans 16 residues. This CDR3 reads CASSGKDRGAYNEQFF. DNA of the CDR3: TGTGCCAGCAGCGGCAAAGACAGGGGGGCCTACAATGAGCAGTTCTTC.

CDR3 residues: CASSQSRVREKLFF. DNA for the CDR3: TGCGCCAGCAGTCAATCCAGGGTGAGAGAAAAACTGTTTTTT. This chain connects TRBV23-1 to TRBJ1-4; D is possibly TRBD1 (5 bases). TRBV23-1 is assigned to the ORF class and has an uncertain function. V was pared by 0 bases and J by 8 bases, with 10 bases between. The CDR3 is 14 residues long.

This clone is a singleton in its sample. The CDR3 DNA follows: TGTGCCAGCTCGGGTCCCAAAGCCTACGAGCAGTACTTC. This translates into CASSGPKAYEQYF. The chain has TRBV5-4 and TRBJ2-7; D remains unclear. Trimming shortened V by 7 bases and J by 2 bases, and 13 bases separated the two germline ends. Germline V gene sequence: CDR1 SGHNT, CDR2 YYREEE (reference sequence). The length of the CDR3 is 13 residues.

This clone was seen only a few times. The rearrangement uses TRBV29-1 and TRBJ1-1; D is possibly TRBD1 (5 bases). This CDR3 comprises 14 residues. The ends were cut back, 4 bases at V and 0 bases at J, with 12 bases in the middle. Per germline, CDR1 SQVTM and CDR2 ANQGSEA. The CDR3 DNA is TGCAGCGTTGTGGAGGGGAAAATGAACACTGAAGCTTTCTTT. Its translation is CSVVEGKMNTEAFF. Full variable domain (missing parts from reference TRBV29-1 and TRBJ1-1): SAVISQKPSRDICQRGTSLTIQCQVDSQVTMMFWYRQQPGQSLTLIATANQGSEATYESGFVIDKFPISRPNLTFSTLTVSNMSPEDSSIYLCSVVEGKMNTEAFFGQGTRLTVV.

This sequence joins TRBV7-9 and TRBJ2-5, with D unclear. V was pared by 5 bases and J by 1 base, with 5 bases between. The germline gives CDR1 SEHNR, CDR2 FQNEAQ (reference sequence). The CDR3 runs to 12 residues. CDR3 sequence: CASSPTQETQYF. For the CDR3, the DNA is TGTGCCAGCAGCCCTACCCAAGAGACCCAGTACTTC.

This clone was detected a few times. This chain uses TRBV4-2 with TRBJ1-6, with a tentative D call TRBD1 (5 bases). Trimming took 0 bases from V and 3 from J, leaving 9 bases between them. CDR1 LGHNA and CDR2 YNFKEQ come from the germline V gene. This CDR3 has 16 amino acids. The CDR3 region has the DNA TGTGCCAGCAGCCAAGAGCATGGGGGCTATAATTCACCCCTCCACTTT. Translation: CASSQEHGGYNSPLHF.

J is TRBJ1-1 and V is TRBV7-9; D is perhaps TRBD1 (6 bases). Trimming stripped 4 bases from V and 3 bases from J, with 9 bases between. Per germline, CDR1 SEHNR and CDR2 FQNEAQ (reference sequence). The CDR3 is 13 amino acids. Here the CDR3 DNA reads TGTGCCAGCAGCTCCCCAGGGGACACTGAAGCTTTCTTT. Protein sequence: CASSSPGDTEAFF.